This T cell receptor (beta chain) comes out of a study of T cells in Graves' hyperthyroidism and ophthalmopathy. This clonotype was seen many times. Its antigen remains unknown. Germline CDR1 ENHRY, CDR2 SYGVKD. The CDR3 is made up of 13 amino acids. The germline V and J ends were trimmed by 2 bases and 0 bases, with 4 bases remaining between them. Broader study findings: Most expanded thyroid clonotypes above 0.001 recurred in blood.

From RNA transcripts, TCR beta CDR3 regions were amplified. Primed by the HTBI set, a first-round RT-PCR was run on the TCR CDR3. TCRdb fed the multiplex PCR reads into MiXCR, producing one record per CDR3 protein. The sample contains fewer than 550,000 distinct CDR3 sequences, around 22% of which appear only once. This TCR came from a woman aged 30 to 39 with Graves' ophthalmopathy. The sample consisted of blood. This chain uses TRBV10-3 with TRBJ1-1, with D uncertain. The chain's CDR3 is CAISENVNTEAFF. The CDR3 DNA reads TGTGCCATCAGTGAGAATGTGAACACTGAAGCTTTCTTT.